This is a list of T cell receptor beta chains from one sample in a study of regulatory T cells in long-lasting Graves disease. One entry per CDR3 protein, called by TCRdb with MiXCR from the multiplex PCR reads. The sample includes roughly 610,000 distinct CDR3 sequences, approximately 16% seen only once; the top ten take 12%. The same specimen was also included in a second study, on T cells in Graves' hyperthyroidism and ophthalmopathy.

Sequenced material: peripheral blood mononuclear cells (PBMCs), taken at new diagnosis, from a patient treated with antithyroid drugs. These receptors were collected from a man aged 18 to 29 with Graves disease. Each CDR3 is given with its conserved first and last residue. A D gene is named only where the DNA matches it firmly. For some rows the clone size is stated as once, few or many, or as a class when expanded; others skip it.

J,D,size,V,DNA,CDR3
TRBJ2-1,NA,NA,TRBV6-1,TGTGCCAGCACGGGCAGGGTCGGGGGAAATGAGCAGTTCTTC,CASTGRVGGNEQFF
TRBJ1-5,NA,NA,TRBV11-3,TGTGCCAGCAGCTTAGCGGTCGGTAATCAGCCCCAGCATTTT,CASSLAVGNQPQHF
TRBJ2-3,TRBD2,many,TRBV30,TGTGCCTGGACGAGGTGGACTAGCGGGGAGACAGATACGCAGTATTTT,CAWTRWTSGETDTQYF
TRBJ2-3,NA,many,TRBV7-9,TGTGCCAGCAGCTTACCAAACACGGACGGGGATACGCAGTATTTT,CASSLPNTDGDTQYF
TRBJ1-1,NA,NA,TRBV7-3,TGTGCCAGCAGCTTTCATCCCGAGACTGAAGCTTTCTTT,CASSFHPETEAFF
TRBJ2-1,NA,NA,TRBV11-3,TGTGCCAGCAGCAAACGACAGGGTGGGAGGAATGGGCAGTTCTTC,CASSKRQGGRNGQFF
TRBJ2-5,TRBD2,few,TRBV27,TGTGCCAGCAGGACGACTAGCGCCTCGGTCGGGGAGACCCAGTACTTC,CASRTTSASVGETQYF
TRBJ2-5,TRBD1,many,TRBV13,TGTGCCAGCAGCCTAGACCCCCAGGGGACAGTGAAGGAGACCCAGTACTTC,CASSLDPQGTVKETQYF
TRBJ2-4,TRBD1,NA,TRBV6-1,TGTGCCAGCAGAATCACAGGGGCTCTAGCCAAAAACATTCAGTACTTC,CASRITGALAKNIQYF
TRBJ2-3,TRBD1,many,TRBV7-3,TGTGCCAGCAGCTCCTCGGTGGGGACAGGGCCGCGTTTT,CASSSSVGTGPRF
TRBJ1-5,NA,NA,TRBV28,TGTGCCAGCAGTTTAAGTATTCAGCCCCAGCATTTT,CASSLSIQPQHF
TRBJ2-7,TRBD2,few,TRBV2,TGTGCCAGCAGTGAAAAGCTAGCGGGATGGATCGAGCAGTACTTC,CASSEKLAGWIEQYF
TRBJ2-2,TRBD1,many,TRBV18,TGTGCCAGCTCACCAAACACACGGCAGGGGGCCGGGGAGCTGTTTTTT,CASSPNTRQGAGELFF
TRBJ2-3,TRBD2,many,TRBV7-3,TGTGCCAGCAGCCCTGGGCCCGGGAGGGCAGATACGCAGTATTTT,CASSPGPGRADTQYF
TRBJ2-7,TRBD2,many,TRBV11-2,TGTGCCAGCAGCCCCGGGACTAGCGGGAGTGAGGAGCAGTACTTC,CASSPGTSGSEEQYF
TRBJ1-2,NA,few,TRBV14,TGTGCCAGCAGCCAACGGTTAGGACCCTTGGGTGGCTACACCTTC,CASSQRLGPLGGYTF
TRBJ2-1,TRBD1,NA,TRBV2,TGTGCCAGCAGGCCCCGGACAGGGGGCGGCAATGAGCAGTTCTTC,CASRPRTGGGNEQFF
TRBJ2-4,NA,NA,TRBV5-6,TGTGCCAGCAGCTTGGAGCTAGCCAAAAACATTCAGTACTTC,CASSLELAKNIQYF
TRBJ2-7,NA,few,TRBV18,TGTGCCAGCTCACCGCGTTCGGTCTTTCAAGACGAGCAGTACTTC,CASSPRSVFQDEQYF
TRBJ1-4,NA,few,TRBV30,TGTGCCTGGAGTGTGACGACTAATGAAAAACTGTTTTTT,CAWSVTTNEKLFF
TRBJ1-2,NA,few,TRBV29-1,TGCAGCGTCGTCCCCCGGGGGGTGAACTATGGCTACACCTTC,CSVVPRGVNYGYTF
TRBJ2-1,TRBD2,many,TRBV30,TGTGCCTGGAGTGGACTAGCGGGGGAGGTGCAGTTCTTC,CAWSGLAGEVQFF
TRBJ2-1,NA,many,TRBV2,TGTGCCAGCAGTTCGCAGGGGAGACGGGATTACAATGAGCAGTTCTTC,CASSSQGRRDYNEQFF
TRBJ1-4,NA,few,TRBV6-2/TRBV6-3,TGTGCCAGCAGTTTAGTCTGGACAGATGAAAAACTGTTTTTT,CASSLVWTDEKLFF
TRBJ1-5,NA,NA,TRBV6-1,TGTGCCAGCAGTACGGACCTTCTCCAGCATTTT,CASSTDLLQHF
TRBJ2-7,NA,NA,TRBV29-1,TGCAGCGTTACCGGGACGACATCATACGAGCAGTACTTC,CSVTGTTSYEQYF
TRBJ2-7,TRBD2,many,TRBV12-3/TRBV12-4,TGTGCCAGCAGTCCCCCTGGGACTAGCGGGAGAGTTTACGAGCAGTACTTC,CASSPPGTSGRVYEQYF
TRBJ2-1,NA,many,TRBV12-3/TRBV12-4,TGTGCCAGCAGTTTTCAGCGGGTTACTAGCTCCTACAATGAGCAGTTCTTC,CASSFQRVTSSYNEQFF
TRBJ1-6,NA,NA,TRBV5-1,TGCGCCAGCAGCCAGACGTGGACAGACGAAGTTAATTCACCCCTCCACTTT,CASSQTWTDEVNSPLHF
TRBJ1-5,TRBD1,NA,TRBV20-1,TGCAGTGCTAGACCTCCAGGGGGTTACAATCAGCCCCAGCATTTT,CSARPPGGYNQPQHF
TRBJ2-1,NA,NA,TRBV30,TGTGCCTGGAGTGTTCAGTACTACAATGAGCAGTTCTTC,CAWSVQYYNEQFF
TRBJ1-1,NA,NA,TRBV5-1,TGCGCCAGCAGCTTGGGAACAGCGTCGAACACTGAAGCTTTCTTT,CASSLGTASNTEAFF
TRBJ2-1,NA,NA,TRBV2,TGTGCCAGTACCCGGGACCAGACCAATGAGCAGTTCTTC,CASTRDQTNEQFF
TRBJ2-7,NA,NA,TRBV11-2,TGTGCCAGCAGACCGGCCCTCCTAGCACCCGAGCAGTACTTC,CASRPALLAPEQYF
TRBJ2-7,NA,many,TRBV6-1,TGTGCCAGCAGGACTACCGGGATCGCCTACGAGCAGTACTTC,CASRTTGIAYEQYF
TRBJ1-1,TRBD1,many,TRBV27,TGTGCCAGCAGAGGGGAGAGGGGGCATTATGAAGCTTTCTTT,CASRGERGHYEAFF
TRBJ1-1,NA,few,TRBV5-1,TGCGCCAGCAGCTTGGTGGGGCTGATGAACACTGAAGCTTTCTTT,CASSLVGLMNTEAFF
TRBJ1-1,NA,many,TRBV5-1,TGCGCCAGCAGCTTGGTCGGCGAGGGCGGAACTGAAGCTTTCTTT,CASSLVGEGGTEAFF
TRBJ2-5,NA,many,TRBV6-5,TGTGCCAGCAGTTACTCACAGGGTGGTGAGACCCAGTACTTC,CASSYSQGGETQYF
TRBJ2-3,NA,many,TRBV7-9,TGTGCCAGCAGCCAACGGACGAGGGGAGACACAGATACGCAGTATTTT,CASSQRTRGDTDTQYF